What follows describes a single TCR beta chain. Antigen specificity is unknown. This entry comes from a study of post-analysis software for immune sequencing data. For the study at large: Patients with relapsing-remitting, secondary progressive and progressive-relapsing multiple sclerosis courses were all represented.

The CDR3 spans 15 residues. V was pared by 5 bases and J by 0 bases, with 11 bases between. Prepared libraries of TCR beta cDNA carried unique molecular identifiers. Out of about 0.9 to 10 million T cells, a few hundred thousand cDNA molecules were generated. TCRdb itself ran the PCR reads through MiXCR, one entry per CDR3 protein. The table shows about 200,000 distinct CDR3 sequences, with 29% occurring only once. Study-level results: The study found TRBV5-6, TRBV5-1 and TRBV20-1 among 5 or 6 TRBV segments more frequent in patients than controls. The study found significantly lower normalized Chao1 diversity in multiple sclerosis patients than in controls.

This rearrangement joins TRBV12-3 or TRBV12-4 to TRBJ1-3, with D hard to call. This sequence was found in a girl aged 2-17 years with multiple sclerosis. Sequencing used blood. The CDR3 reads CASSAERNSGNTIYF. CDR3 bases: TGTGCCAGCAGTGCCGAGAGAAACTCTGGAAACACCATATATTTT.